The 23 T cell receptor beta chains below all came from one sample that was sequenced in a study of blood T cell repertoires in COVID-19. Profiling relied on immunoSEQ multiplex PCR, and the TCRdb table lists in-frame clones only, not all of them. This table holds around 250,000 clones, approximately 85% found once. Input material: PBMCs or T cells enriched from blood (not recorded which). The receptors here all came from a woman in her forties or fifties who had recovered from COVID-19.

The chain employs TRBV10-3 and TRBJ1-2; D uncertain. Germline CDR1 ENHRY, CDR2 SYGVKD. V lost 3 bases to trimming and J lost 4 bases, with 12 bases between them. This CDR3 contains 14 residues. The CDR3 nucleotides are TGTGCCATCAGTGATGGCGGAGGCCGCTATGGCTACACCTTC. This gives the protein CAISDGGGRYGYTF.

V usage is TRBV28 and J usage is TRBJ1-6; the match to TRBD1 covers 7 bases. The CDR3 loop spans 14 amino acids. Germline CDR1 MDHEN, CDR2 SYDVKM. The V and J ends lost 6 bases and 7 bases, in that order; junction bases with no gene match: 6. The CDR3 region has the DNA TGTGCCAGCAGGAAGACAGGGTGGAATTCACCCCTCCACTTT. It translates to CASRKTGWNSPLHF.

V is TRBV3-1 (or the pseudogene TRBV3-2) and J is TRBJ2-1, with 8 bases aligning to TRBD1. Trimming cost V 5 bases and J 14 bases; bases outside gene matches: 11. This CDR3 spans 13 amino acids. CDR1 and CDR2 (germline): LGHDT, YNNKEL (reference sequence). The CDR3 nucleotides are TGTGCCAGCAGCGGAGGACAGGGTGTATGGAAGTTCTTC. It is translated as CASSGGQGVWKFF.

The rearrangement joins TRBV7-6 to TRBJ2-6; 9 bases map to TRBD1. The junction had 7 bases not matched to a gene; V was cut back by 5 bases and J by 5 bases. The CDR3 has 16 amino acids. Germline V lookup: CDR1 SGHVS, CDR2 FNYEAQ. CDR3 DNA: TGTGCCAGCAGCCTCCGGGACAGGGACTGGGCCAACGTCCTGACTTTC. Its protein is CASSLRDRDWANVLTF.

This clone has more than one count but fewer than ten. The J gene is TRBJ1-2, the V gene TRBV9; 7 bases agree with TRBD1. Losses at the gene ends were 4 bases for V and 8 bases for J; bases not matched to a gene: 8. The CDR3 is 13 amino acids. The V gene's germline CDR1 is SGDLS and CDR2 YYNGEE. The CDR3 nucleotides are TGTGCCAGCAGCCGCAACCAGGGGGAAGGCTACACCTTC. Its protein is CASSRNQGEGYTF.

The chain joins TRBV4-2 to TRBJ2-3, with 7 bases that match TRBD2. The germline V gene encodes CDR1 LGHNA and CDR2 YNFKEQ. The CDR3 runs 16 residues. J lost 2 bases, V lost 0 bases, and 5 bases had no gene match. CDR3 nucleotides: TGTGCCAGCAGCCAAGACTTGAGCGGGATCACAGATACGCAGTATTTT. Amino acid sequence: CASSQDLSGITDTQYF.

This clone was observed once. The CDR3 loop reads CASSQDVTSGRIGEQYF. CDR3 DNA sequence: TGCGCCAGCAGCCAAGATGTTACTAGCGGGAGGATCGGCGAGCAGTACTTC. V usage is TRBV4-1 and J usage is TRBJ2-7, with 12 bases matching TRBD2. J lost 6 bases, V lost 0 bases, and 9 bases had no gene match. Germline CDR1 is MGHRA and CDR2 is YSYEKL. The CDR3 totals 17 residues.

CDR3 residues: CASSFGDSLTSTGELFF. For the CDR3, the DNA is TGTGCCAGCAGTTTTGGGGACTCTCTCACTAGTACCGGGGAGCTGTTTTTT. The chain links TRBV28 to TRBJ2-2, with D tentatively TRBD2 (6 bases). This CDR3 is 17 amino acids long. V lost 3 bases, J lost 5 bases, and 19 bases lay in between. Germline loops: CDR1 MDHEN, CDR2 SYDVKM.

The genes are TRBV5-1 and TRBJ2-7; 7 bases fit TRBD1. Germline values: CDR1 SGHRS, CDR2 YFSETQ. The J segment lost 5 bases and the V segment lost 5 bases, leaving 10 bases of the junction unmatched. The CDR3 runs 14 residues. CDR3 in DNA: TGCGCCAGCAGGCAAAGACAGGGTTTAAACGAGCAGTACTTC. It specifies CASRQRQGLNEQYF.

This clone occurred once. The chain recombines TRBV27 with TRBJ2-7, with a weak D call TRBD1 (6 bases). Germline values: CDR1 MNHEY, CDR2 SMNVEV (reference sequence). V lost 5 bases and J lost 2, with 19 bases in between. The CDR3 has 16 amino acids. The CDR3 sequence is CASSLQADWGPYEQYF. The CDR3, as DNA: TGTGCCAGCAGTCTTCAGGCGGATTGGGGGCCCTACGAGCAGTACTTC.

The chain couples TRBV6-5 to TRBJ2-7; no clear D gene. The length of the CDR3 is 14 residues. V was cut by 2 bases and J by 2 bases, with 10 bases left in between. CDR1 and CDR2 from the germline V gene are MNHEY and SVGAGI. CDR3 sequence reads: CASSYGERPYEQYF. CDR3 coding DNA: TGTGCCAGCAGTTACGGAGAGCGACCCTACGAGCAGTACTTC.

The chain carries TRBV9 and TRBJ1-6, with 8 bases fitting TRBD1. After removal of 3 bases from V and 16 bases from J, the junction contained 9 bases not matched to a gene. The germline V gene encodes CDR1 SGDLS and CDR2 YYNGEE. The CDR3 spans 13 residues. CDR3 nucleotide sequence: TGTGCCAGCAGCGCCGCCGGGGACAGGCGTCTCCACTTT. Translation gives CASSAAGDRRLHF.

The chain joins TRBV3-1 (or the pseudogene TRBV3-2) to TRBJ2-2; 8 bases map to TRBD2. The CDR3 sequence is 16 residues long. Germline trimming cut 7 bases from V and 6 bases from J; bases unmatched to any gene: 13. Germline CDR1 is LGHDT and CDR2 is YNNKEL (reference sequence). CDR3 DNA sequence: TGTGCCAGCAACCTCTTCGGGACTAGATTGCCCGGGGAGCTGTTTTTT. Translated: CASNLFGTRLPGELFF.

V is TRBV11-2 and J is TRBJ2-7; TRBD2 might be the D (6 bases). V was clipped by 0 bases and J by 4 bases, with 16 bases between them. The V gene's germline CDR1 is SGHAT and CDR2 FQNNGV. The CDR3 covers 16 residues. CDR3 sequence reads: CASSLEDSFSGYEQYF. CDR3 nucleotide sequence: TGTGCCAGCAGCTTAGAAGACAGTTTTAGCGGTTACGAGCAGTACTTC.

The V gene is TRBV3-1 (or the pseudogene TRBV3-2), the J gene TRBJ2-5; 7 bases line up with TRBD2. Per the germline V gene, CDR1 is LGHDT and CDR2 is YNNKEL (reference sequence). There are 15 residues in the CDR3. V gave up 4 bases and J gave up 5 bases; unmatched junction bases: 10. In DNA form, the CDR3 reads TGTGCCAGCAGCCCCAGACTAGCAGCTAGGGAGACCCAGTACTTC. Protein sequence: CASSPRLAARETQYF.

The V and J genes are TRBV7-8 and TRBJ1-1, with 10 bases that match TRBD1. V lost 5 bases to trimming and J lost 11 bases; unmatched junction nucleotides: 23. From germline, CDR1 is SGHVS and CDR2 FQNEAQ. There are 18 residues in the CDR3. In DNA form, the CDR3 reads TGTGCCAGCAGCCCCCCCACGGGACAGGGGTCGAAAAAGTTTGTTGCTTTCTTT. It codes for CASSPPTGQGSKKFVAFF.

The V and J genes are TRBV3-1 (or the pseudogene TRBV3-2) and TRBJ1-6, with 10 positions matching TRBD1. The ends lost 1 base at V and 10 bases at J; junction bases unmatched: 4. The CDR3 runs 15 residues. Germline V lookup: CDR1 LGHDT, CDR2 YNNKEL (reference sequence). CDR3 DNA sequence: TGTGCCAGCAGCCAAGGGGGGACAGGGGTCTCACCCCTCCACTTT. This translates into CASSQGGTGVSPLHF.

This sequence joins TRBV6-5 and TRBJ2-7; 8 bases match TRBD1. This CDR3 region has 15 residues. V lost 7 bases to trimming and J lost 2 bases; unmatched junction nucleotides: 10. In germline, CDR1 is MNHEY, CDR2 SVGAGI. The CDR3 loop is CASIFGQGLAYEQYF. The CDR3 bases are TGTGCCAGCATTTTCGGACAGGGTTTGGCCTACGAGCAGTACTTC.

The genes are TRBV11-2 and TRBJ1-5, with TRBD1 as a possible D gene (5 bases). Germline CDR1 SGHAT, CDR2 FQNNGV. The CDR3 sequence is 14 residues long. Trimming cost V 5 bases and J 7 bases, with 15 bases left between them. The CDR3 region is CASSLHIGGQPQHF. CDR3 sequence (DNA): TGTGCCAGCAGCCTCCACATTGGGGGGCAGCCCCAGCATTTT. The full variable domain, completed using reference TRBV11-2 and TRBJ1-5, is EAGVAQSPRYKIIEKRQSVAFWCNPISGHATLYWYQQILGQGPKLLIQFQNNGVVDDSQLPKDRFSAERLKGVDSTLKIQPAKLEDSAVYLCASSLHIGGQPQHFGDGTRLSIL.

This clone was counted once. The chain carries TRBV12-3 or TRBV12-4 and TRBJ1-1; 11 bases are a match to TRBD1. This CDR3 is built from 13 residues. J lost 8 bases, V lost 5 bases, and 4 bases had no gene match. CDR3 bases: TGTGCCAGCAGTGGGACAGGGGGAAGGGAAGCTTTCTTT. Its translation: CASSGTGGREAFF.

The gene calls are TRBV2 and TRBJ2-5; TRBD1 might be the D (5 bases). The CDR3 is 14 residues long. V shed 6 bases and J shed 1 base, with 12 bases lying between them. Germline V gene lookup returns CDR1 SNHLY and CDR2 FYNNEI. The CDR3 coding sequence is TGTGCCAGCAGCAAAGGACAAACCCAAGAGACCCAGTACTTC. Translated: CASSKGQTQETQYF.

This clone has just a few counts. The CDR3 coding sequence is TGTGCCAGCAGCCCCCTGGAGGTCTACTATGGCTACACCTTC. This codes for CASSPLEVYYGYTF. The chain is built from TRBV5-6 and TRBJ1-2; D is unclear. Germline V CDR1 and CDR2: SGHDT, YYEEEE. Deletions cut 4 bases from V and 3 bases from J, with 13 bases between. This CDR3 comprises 14 residues. The full variable domain, with the rest looked up from reference TRBV5-6 and TRBJ1-2, is DAGVTQSPTHLIKTRGQQVTLRCSPKSGHDTVSWYQQALGQGPQFIFQYYEEEERQRGNFPDRFSGHQFPNYSSELNVNALLLGDSALYLCASSPLEVYYGYTFGSGTRLTVV.

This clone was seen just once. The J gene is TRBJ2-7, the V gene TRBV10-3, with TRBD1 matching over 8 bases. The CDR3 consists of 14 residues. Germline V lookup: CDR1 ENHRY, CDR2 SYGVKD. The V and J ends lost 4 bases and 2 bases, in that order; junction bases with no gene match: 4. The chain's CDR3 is CAISVAQGAYEQYF. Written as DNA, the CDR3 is TGTGCCATCAGTGTTGCACAGGGGGCCTACGAGCAGTACTTC.